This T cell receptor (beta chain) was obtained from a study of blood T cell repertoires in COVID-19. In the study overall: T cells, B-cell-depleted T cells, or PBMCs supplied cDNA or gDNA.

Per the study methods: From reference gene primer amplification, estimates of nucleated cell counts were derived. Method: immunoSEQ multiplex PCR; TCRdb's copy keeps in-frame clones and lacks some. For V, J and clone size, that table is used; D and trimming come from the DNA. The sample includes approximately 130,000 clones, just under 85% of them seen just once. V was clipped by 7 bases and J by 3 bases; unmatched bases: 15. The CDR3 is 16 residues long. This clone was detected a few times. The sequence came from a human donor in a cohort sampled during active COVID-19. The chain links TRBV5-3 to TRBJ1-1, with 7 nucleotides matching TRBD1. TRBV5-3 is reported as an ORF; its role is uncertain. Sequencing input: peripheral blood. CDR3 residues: CARADRRQGKDTEAFF. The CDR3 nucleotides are TGTGCCAGAGCCGACAGAAGACAGGGTAAAGACACTGAAGCTTTCTTT.